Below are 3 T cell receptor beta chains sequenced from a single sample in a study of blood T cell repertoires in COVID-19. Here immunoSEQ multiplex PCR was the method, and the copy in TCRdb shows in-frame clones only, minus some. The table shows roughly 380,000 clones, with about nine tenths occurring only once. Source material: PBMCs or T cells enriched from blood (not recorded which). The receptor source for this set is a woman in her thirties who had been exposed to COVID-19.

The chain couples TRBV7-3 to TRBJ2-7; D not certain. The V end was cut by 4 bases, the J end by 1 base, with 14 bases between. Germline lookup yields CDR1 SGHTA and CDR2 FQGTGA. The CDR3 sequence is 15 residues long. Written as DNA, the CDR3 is TGTGCCAGCAGCTCTCCCCTCACGGAGTCCTACGAGCAGTACTTC. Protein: CASSSPLTESYEQYF.

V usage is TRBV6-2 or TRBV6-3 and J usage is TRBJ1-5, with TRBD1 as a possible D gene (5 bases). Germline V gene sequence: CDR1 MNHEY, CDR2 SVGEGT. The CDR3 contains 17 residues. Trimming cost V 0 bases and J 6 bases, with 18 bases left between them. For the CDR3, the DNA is TGTGCCAGCAGTTACTCGGCTCCAGGGTTGGCGGCTCAGCCCCAGCATTTT. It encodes CASSYSAPGLAAQPQHF.

CDR3 residues: CSVDRAATGELFF. The CDR3 DNA reads as TGCAGCGTTGACAGGGCGGCCACCGGGGAGCTGTTTTTT. This chain links TRBV29-1 with TRBJ2-2; TRBD1 is a possible D gene (5 bases). Germline V lookup: CDR1 SQVTM, CDR2 ANQGSEA. The V end was cut by 3 bases, the J end by 4 bases, with 9 bases between. This CDR3 is 13 amino acids long.